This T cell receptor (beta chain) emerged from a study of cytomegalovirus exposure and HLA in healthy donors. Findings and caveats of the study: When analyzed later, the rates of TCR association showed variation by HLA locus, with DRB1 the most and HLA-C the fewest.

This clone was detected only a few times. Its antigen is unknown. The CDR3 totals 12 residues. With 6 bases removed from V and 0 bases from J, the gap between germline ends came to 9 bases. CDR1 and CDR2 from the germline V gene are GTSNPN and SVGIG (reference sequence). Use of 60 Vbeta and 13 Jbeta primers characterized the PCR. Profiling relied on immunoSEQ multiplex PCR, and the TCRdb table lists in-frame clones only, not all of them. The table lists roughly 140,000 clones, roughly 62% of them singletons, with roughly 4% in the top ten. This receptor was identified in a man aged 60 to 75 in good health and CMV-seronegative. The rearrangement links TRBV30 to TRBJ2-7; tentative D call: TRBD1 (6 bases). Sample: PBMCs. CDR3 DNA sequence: TGTGCCTGTCAACAGGGCTCCTACGAGCAGTACTTC. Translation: CACQQGSYEQYF. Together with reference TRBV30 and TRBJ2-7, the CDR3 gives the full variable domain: SQTIHQWPATLVQPVGSPLSLECTVEGTSNPNLYWYRQAAGRGLQLLFYSVGIGQISSEVPQNLSASRPQDRQFILSSKKLLLSDSGFYLCACQQGSYEQYFGPGTRLTVT.